What follows are 8 T cell receptor beta chains derived from one specimen sequenced in a study of molecular identifiers for immune sequencing clone quantification. Each CDR3 protein is one row after TCRdb ran MiXCR on the PCR reads. The repertoire holds approximately 9,000 distinct CDR3 sequences, with under 15% as singletons. The sequenced sample consisted of naive CD8+ T cells from blood, with Jurkat cell RNA spiked in. Subset noted: FACS-sorted CD8+CD4-CCR7+CD45RA+ naive T cells. The receptors stem from a human donor in good health. Some libraries in this study had Jurkat cell RNA spiked in.

Within the sample, this clonotype is medium-sized (0.01 to 0.1%). The chain joins TRBV15 to TRBJ2-7; no definite D call. CDR3 length: 14 amino acids. The germline gives CDR1 LNHNV, CDR2 YYDKDF (reference sequence). V was clipped by 3 bases and J by 4 bases, with 13 bases between them. CDR3 coding DNA: TGTGCCACCAGCAGGCTGACCAGGAGTTACGAGCAGTACTTC. This gives the protein CATSRLTRSYEQYF.

This clonotype was seen repeatedly, ten times or more. This chain joins TRBV19 and TRBJ2-2, with D uncertain. There are 14 residues in the CDR3. Germline V gives CDR1 LNHDA, CDR2 SQIVND (reference sequence). Trimming shortened V by 2 bases and J by 2 bases, and 6 bases separated the two germline ends. The CDR3 bases are TGTGCCAGTAGTATAACCCATAACACCGGGGAGCTGTTTTTT. The encoded protein is CASSITHNTGELFF.

Sample share makes this clonotype medium-sized. V gene TRBV5-4 combines with J gene TRBJ2-3; D not certain. Germline V gene data show CDR1 as SGHNT and CDR2 as YYREEE (reference sequence). The CDR3 totals 15 residues. Trimming pared 0 bases from V and 0 bases from J, leaving 8 bases between. Here the CDR3 DNA reads TGTGCCAGCAGCTTGGGTGCGTCTAGCACAGATACGCAGTATTTT. It encodes CASSLGASSTDTQYF.

This clonotype is medium-sized (0.01 to 0.1%) in the sample. This chain uses TRBV20-1 with TRBJ2-7; 11 bases align to TRBD2. This CDR3 has 14 amino acids. Unmatched junction bases numbered 7, after V lost 6 bases and J lost 3 bases. From germline, CDR1 is DFQATT and CDR2 SNEGSKA (reference sequence). CDR3 bases: TGCAGTGCAGTACCGGGACTAGCGGACTACGAGCAGTACTTC. Translated: CSAVPGLADYEQYF.

This clonotype has at least ten counts. The V call is TRBV20-1, the J call TRBJ2-7; no firm D call. The CDR3 has 15 residues. Germline values: CDR1 DFQATT, CDR2 SNEGSKA (reference sequence). Trimming stripped 1 base from V and 6 bases from J, with 19 bases between. CDR3 loop: CSARAVQRLLSEQYF. CDR3 DNA sequence: TGCAGTGCTAGAGCAGTACAGCGCCTTCTTTCCGAGCAGTACTTC.

This clonotype was counted between two and nine times. This chain uses TRBV4-3 with TRBJ1-1; D is ambiguous. V shed 0 bases and J shed 8 bases, with 13 bases lying between them. CDR1 is LGHNA, CDR2 YSLEER, per germline. The CDR3 has 14 residues. CDR3 sequence: CASSQDRSTVEAFF. CDR3 coding DNA: TGCGCCAGCAGCCAAGATCGGTCAACAGTAGAAGCTTTCTTT.

The chain recombines TRBV27 with TRBJ2-7; unclear D gene. V dropped 5 bases and J dropped 0 bases, with 5 bases sitting between them. This CDR3 contains 12 residues. Germline CDR1 reads MNHEY; CDR2 reads SMNVEV (reference sequence). In DNA form, the CDR3 reads TGTGCCAGCAGTCTCTACTCCTACGAGCAGTACTTC. Protein sequence: CASSLYSYEQYF.

With regard to this clonotype: A much larger clone differs by one base, so this may be a read error. The chain carries TRBV19 and TRBJ2-7, with TRBD2 matching 11 bases. The germline CDR1 and CDR2 sequences are LNHDA and SQIVND (reference sequence). CDR3 length equals 15 residues. V gave up 4 bases and J gave up 2 bases; unmatched junction bases: 4. The CDR3 sequence is CASSTGLAVPYEQYF. DNA of the CDR3: TGTGCCAGTAGTACGGGACTAGCGGTTCCCTACGAGCAGTACTTC. Using reference TRBV19 and TRBJ2-7 for the parts outside the CDR3, the full variable domain is DGGITQSPKYLFRKEGQNVTLSCEQNLNHDAMYWYRQDPGQGLRLIYYSQIVNDFQKGDIAEGYSVSREKKESFPLTVTSAQKNPTAFYLCASSTGLAVPYEQYFGPGTRLTVT.